A selection of T cell receptor beta chains follows, all from one sample in a study of blood T cell repertoires in COVID-19. Method: immunoSEQ multiplex PCR; TCRdb's copy keeps in-frame clones and lacks some. The table includes roughly 370,000 clones, about 86% detected once. Sequenced: PBMCs or T cells enriched from blood (not recorded which). The receptors originated from a woman between 50 and 59 years old who had recovered from COVID-19. Each CDR3 is given with its conserved first and last residue. A D gene is named only where the DNA matches it firmly. Not all rows give a size; the values are once, few, many and, for expanded clones, a class.

J | V | size | D | DNA | CDR3
TRBJ2-2 | TRBV19 | NA | NA | TGTGCCAGTAGGACCGGGACTGTACTCACCGGGGAGCTGTTTTTT | CASRTGTVLTGELFF
TRBJ1-1 | TRBV7-2 | NA | NA | TGTGCCAGCAGCTTATACAGGGAGAACACTGAAGCTTTCTTT | CASSLYRENTEAFF
TRBJ1-3 | TRBV18 | NA | NA | TGTGCCAGCTCACCACGAACAGGATCGGGAAACACCATATATTTT | CASSPRTGSGNTIYF
TRBJ1-1 | TRBV6-5 | once | TRBD1 | TGTGCCAGCAGCTCAAGGGACAGACGAGAAGCTTTCTTT | CASSSRDRREAFF
TRBJ2-1 | TRBV4-2 | NA | TRBD1 | TGTGCCAGCAGCCAAGAGGTTTTGAGGAGAGGGGGCGGCGAGCAGTTCTTC | CASSQEVLRRGGGEQFF
TRBJ1-2 | TRBV4-3 | few | NA | TGCGCCAGCAGCCAGGCGACGACAGCCGTCACCTATGGCTACACCTTC | CASSQATTAVTYGYTF
TRBJ1-1 | TRBV4-1 | NA | NA | TGCGCCAGCAGCCAAGACAGAGGGGAGGTCACTGAAGCTTTCTTT | CASSQDRGEVTEAFF
TRBJ1-5 | TRBV10-1 | NA | NA | TGCGCCAGCAGTGAGTCGGAGGACGGAAAAGATAGCAATCAGCCCCAGCATTTT | CASSESEDGKDSNQPQHF
TRBJ2-3 | TRBV5-1 | few | NA | TGCGCCAGCAGCTTGGTCGGCACAGATACGCAGTATTTT | CASSLVGTDTQYF
TRBJ1-1 | TRBV19 | NA | TRBD1 | TGTGCCAGTAGTATAGAAGACAGGGGGATTGAAGCTTTCTTT | CASSIEDRGIEAFF
TRBJ1-2 | TRBV28 | NA | TRBD1 | TGTGCCAGCACTCCGGGACAGGGGGCTCGTGGCTACACCTTC | CASTPGQGARGYTF
TRBJ2-7 | TRBV13 | NA | TRBD1 | TGTGCCAGCAGCGACAGGGGAGACGAGCAGTACTTC | CASSDRGDEQYF
TRBJ2-1 | TRBV10-3 | NA | NA | TGTGCCATCAGTGGACAGTCGATCCATGAGCAGTTCTTC | CAISGQSIHEQFF
TRBJ2-5 | TRBV6-5 | once | TRBD2 | TGTGCCAGCAGTTACTCACGGGGAGGGAAAGAGACCCAGTACTTC | CASSYSRGGKETQYF
TRBJ2-7 | TRBV6-5 | NA | NA | TGTGCCAGCAGTACAGGGTTCGAGCAGTACTTC | CASSTGFEQYF
TRBJ1-6 | TRBV27 | once | NA | TGTGCCAGCAGCTCAGACACCAATTCACCCCTCCACTTT | CASSSDTNSPLHF
TRBJ1-4 | TRBV19 | NA | NA | TGTGCCAGTAGTATTTCACAGGGTTGGGGTGAAAAACTGTTTTTT | CASSISQGWGEKLFF
TRBJ1-1 | TRBV12-3/TRBV12-4 | few | TRBD1 | TGTGCCAGTACTCAGGGGGGGAACACTGAAGCTTTCTTT | CASTQGGNTEAFF
TRBJ1-2 | TRBV5-1 | NA | NA | TGCGCCAGCAGCTTGGAACCGACAGTCTCTAACTATGGCTACACCTTC | CASSLEPTVSNYGYTF
TRBJ1-2 | TRBV27 | NA | NA | TGTGCCAGCAGTTTTGTGGGACGCAGGCGGGGTGGCTACACCTTC | CASSFVGRRRGGYTF
TRBJ2-7 | TRBV28 | once | TRBD1 | TGTGCCAGCAGCCGTGGACAGGGCCCCTACGAGCAGTACTTC | CASSRGQGPYEQYF
TRBJ2-4 | TRBV5-1 | NA | NA | TGCGCCAGCAGCCTTACAGGTATGGTTAGGGTGGACATTCAGTACTTC | CASSLTGMVRVDIQYF
TRBJ1-2 | TRBV3-1/TRBV3-2 | NA | TRBD1 | TGTGCCAGCAGCCAAGCACCCGGACAGGTTGGCTACACCTTC | CASSQAPGQVGYTF